The 18 T cell receptor beta chains below all came from one sample that was sequenced in a study of PD-1 blockade in classical Hodgkin lymphoma. The protocol was immunoSEQ multiplex PCR, while the TCRdb copy is restricted to in-frame clones and leaves out a portion. The data show about 17,000 clones, about three quarters seen once. Regarding time point: cycle 4 day 1 (C4D1), after more than 5 weeks of nivolumab. No patient escaped relapse after autologous stem cell transplantation, and brentuximab vedotin exposure varied. Purification of CD4+ T cells from thawed PBMCs was achieved by magnetic negative selection. The specimen comprised CD4+ T cells from blood, sampled before the fourth cycle of nivolumab. The receptor set was obtained from a human donor with classical Hodgkin lymphoma.

The rearrangement links TRBV21-1 to TRBJ2-3; TRBD2 reflects the table's D call only, with no check against the DNA. TRBV21-1 is a pseudogene. The CDR3 runs to 15 residues. CDR3 amino acids: CASSKDSGRQDTQYF. CDR3 bases: TGTGCCAGCAGCAAAGATAGCGGGAGACAGGATACGCAGTATTTT.

The rearrangement uses TRBV6-5 and TRBJ2-7, with 7 bases identical to TRBD1. The V segment lost 7 bases and the J segment 13 bases; nucleotides outside the gene matches: 19. CDR3 size: 14 residues. Per germline, CDR1 MNHEY and CDR2 SVGAGI. For the CDR3, the DNA is TGTGCCAGCACCCGACATTCCGGGACAGCGAGGGAATACTTC. It is translated as CASTRHSGTAREYF.

V gene TRBV6-5 combines with J gene TRBJ1-2, with 9 bases fitting TRBD1. Trimming removed 6 bases from V and 3 bases from J; junction bases left unmatched: 5. The CDR3 is made up of 14 amino acids. Germline V lookup: CDR1 MNHEY, CDR2 SVGAGI. The DNA of the CDR3 is TGTGCCAGCAGCCTGGGACAGGGTCACTATGGCTACACCTTC. Its translation: CASSLGQGHYGYTF.

The genes are TRBV18 and TRBJ1-1; no definite D call. The CDR3 length is 14 residues. With 2 bases removed from V and 1 base from J, the gap between germline ends came to 8 bases. Germline CDR1 KGHSH, CDR2 LQKENI. The CDR3 protein is CASSPGGRNTEAFF. In DNA, the CDR3 is TGTGCCAGCTCACCAGGCGGGAGGAACACTGAAGCTTTCTTT.

In its sample, this clone was seen once. This chain uses TRBV7-8 with TRBJ1-3, with D uncertain. Germline CDR1 is SGHVS and CDR2 is FQNEAQ. The V end was cut by 2 bases, the J end by 0 bases, with 5 bases between. The CDR3 totals 14 residues. CDR3 sequence: CASSLSVSGNTIYF. As DNA, the CDR3 is TGTGCCAGCAGCTTATCCGTCTCTGGAAACACCATATATTTT. Variable domain in full (rest from reference TRBV7-8 and TRBJ1-3): GAGVSQSPRYKVAKRGQDVALRCDPISGHVSLFWYQQALGQGPEFLTYFQNEAQLDKSGLPSDRFFAERPEGSVSTLKIQRTQQEDSAVYLCASSLSVSGNTIYFGEGSWLTVV.

J is TRBJ1-5 and V is TRBV11-2; 7 bases map to TRBD1. Trimming took 2 bases from V and 4 from J; bases not matched to a gene: 11. CDR3 length: 17 amino acids. The V gene's germline CDR1 is SGHAT and CDR2 FQNNGV. The CDR3, as DNA: TGTGCCAGCAGCTTACTGGTAGGGACAGACCTTAATCAGCCCCAGCATTTT. Translating gives CASSLLVGTDLNQPQHF.

The chain joins TRBV28 to TRBJ2-5; D could derive from TRBD1 or TRBD2 (6 bases each). Per germline, CDR1 MDHEN and CDR2 SYDVKM. Trimming stripped 2 bases from V and 5 bases from J, with 12 bases between. This CDR3 comprises 14 residues. The CDR3 sequence is CASSLPGARETQYF. The CDR3 coding sequence is TGTGCCAGCAGTTTACCGGGGGCTCGGGAGACCCAGTACTTC.

The J gene is TRBJ2-1, the V gene TRBV10-1, with 7 bases fitting TRBD2. This CDR3 is 14 amino acids long. Germline lookup yields CDR1 WNHNN and CDR2 SYGVQD (reference sequence). Trimming cost V 1 base and J 13 bases; bases outside gene matches: 10. As DNA, the CDR3 is TGCGCCAGCAGTGAGTTCCTGGGACTACAAACCCAGTTCTTC. Amino acid sequence: CASSEFLGLQTQFF.

The chain joins TRBV18 to TRBJ2-3, with D uncertain. CDR1 is KGHSH, CDR2 LQKENI, per germline. The V gene lost 1 base and the J gene lost 4 bases, with 9 bases spanning the gap. The CDR3 consists of 14 residues. The CDR3 sequence: CASSPRALPDTQYF. The CDR3 region has the DNA TGTGCCAGCTCACCACGCGCCCTCCCAGATACGCAGTATTTT.

The V call is TRBV2, the J call TRBJ1-2; tentatively, D is TRBD1 (5 bases). In germline, CDR1 is SNHLY, CDR2 FYNNEI. The CDR3 runs to 14 residues. V lost 10 bases and J lost 4, with 19 bases in between. CDR3: CANVRDALLYGYTF. The CDR3 DNA is TGTGCCAACGTCCGGGACGCCCTGCTCTATGGCTACACCTTC.

This rearrangement joins TRBV19 to TRBJ2-7; possibly TRBD1 for D (7 bases). This CDR3 is 14 amino acids long. Germline V CDR1 and CDR2: LNHDA, SQIVND (reference sequence). With 5 bases removed from V and 6 bases from J, the gap between germline ends came to 17 bases. CDR3 DNA sequence: TGTGCCAGTAGTCTGCGGGGACAGCGGGTCGAGCAGTACTTC. It codes for CASSLRGQRVEQYF.

The chain links TRBV14 to TRBJ1-3; no clear D gene. The CDR3 contains 16 residues. Trimming took 1 base from V and 1 from J, leaving 11 bases between them. Germline CDR1 reads SGHDN; CDR2 reads FVKESK. The CDR3 spells CASSQGWGGSGNTIYF. CDR3 bases: TGTGCCAGCAGCCAAGGTTGGGGTGGTTCTGGAAACACCATATATTTT.

The genes are TRBV10-2 and TRBJ2-3, with D perhaps TRBD2 (7 bases). The CDR3 is 15 residues long. Germline V gene sequence: CDR1 WSHSY, CDR2 SAAADI. With 6 bases removed from V and 7 bases from J, the gap between germline ends came to 20 bases. Here the CDR3 DNA reads TGCGCCAGCAGGAGAGGGGAGGGGGGAGTGAATACGCAGTATTTT. This encodes CASRRGEGGVNTQYF.

The chain joins TRBV9 to TRBJ2-7; TRBD2 agrees at 10 bases. Germline V gene sequence: CDR1 SGDLS, CDR2 YYNGEE. The CDR3 consists of 15 residues. With 0 bases clipped from V and 2 bases from J, the junction kept 2 bases outside the gene matches. The DNA of the CDR3 is TGTGCCAGCAGCGTAGAAGCGGGAGGGACCTACGAGCAGTACTTC. Encoded protein: CASSVEAGGTYEQYF.

The chain employs TRBV19 and TRBJ2-7; 9 bases fit TRBD1. V shed 4 bases, J shed 2 bases, and the junction held 12 bases outside the gene matches. The CDR3 runs 17 residues. The V gene's germline CDR1 is LNHDA and CDR2 SQIVND (reference sequence). CDR3 amino acids: CASSSTNGRTGAYEQYF. In DNA, the CDR3 is TGTGCCAGTAGTAGTACGAATGGGAGGACAGGGGCCTACGAGCAGTACTTC.

This clone was detected once. The V call is TRBV9, the J call TRBJ1-1; D may be TRBD1 (6 bases). Germline V gene sequence: CDR1 SGDLS, CDR2 YYNGEE. Trimming stripped 0 bases from V and 0 bases from J, with 18 bases between. This CDR3 comprises 18 residues. Written as DNA, the CDR3 is TGTGCCAGCAGCGTAGGGGTGGGAGGGGGATGGATGAACACTGAAGCTTTCTTT. Residues: CASSVGVGGGWMNTEAFF.

This clone was found once. As DNA, the CDR3 is TGCGCCAGCAGCTTGTATGAGGGTAATGAAGCTTTCTTT. Protein: CASSLYEGNEAFF. V is TRBV5-1 and J is TRBJ1-1; D is uncertain. CDR3 length: 13 residues. Trimming removed 1 base from V and 7 bases from J, with 11 bases in between. Germline CDR1 is SGHRS and CDR2 is YFSETQ.

The rearrangement uses TRBV11-2 and TRBJ1-5; perhaps TRBD1 as D (5 bases). Deletions cut 0 bases from V and 9 bases from J, with 12 bases between. In germline, CDR1 is SGHAT, CDR2 FQNNGV. This CDR3 comprises 14 residues. The DNA for the CDR3 is TGTGCCAGCAGCTTAGATTCCGGGGGGAGGCCCCAGCATTTT. Translation gives CASSLDSGGRPQHF.